This is a list of T cell receptor beta chains from one sample in a study of blood T cell repertoires in COVID-19. Measured with immunoSEQ multiplex PCR; TCRdb has only the in-frame clones, and not every one. This sample has more than 65,000 clones, with almost 85% found just once. Sequences were obtained from peripheral blood. The receptor set was obtained from a human donor in a cohort sampled during active COVID-19. CDR3s include the opening cysteine and the closing phenylalanine or tryptophan. D genes are given only for firm matches. For some rows the clone size is stated as once, few or many, or as a class when expanded; others skip it.

v_call	j_call	d_call	clone_size	cdr3_nt	cdr3_aa
TRBV5-6	TRBJ1-2	TRBD1	NA	TGTGCCAGCAGCCCGTACCGGGACAGCTATGGCTACACCTTC	CASSPYRDSYGYTF
TRBV19	TRBJ1-1	NA	NA	TGTGCCAGTAGTATACCTCGTAACACTGAAGCTTTCTTT	CASSIPRNTEAFF
TRBV18	TRBJ1-5	TRBD1	NA	TGTGCCAGCTCGTGGGACAGGGTACAGCCCCAGCATTTT	CASSWDRVQPQHF
TRBV5-1	TRBJ1-4	NA	NA	TGCGCCAGCAGCGGGGCCCGAGGAACTAATGAAAAACTGTTTTTT	CASSGARGTNEKLFF
TRBV10-3	TRBJ2-7	TRBD1	NA	TGTGCCATCAGGACAGGGACGTCCGAGCAGTACTTC	CAIRTGTSEQYF
TRBV15	TRBJ1-4	TRBD1	NA	TGTGCCACCAGCAGAGTACAGGGGAAGGGCGAAAAACTGTTTTTT	CATSRVQGKGEKLFF
TRBV21-1	TRBJ2-5	NA	NA	TGTGCCAGCAGCAAGCTTTGGGACAGGGTCCAAGAGACCCAGTACTTC	CASSKLWDRVQETQYF
TRBV6-5	TRBJ1-1	NA	once	TGTGCCAGCACCATGGCGGGGAAAACTGAAGCTTTCTTT	CASTMAGKTEAFF
TRBV7-9	TRBJ2-1	NA	NA	TGTGCCAGCAGCTTAAGAGAGGGTGAGCAGTTCTTC	CASSLREGEQFF
TRBV10-3	TRBJ1-1	TRBD1	NA	TGTGCCATCAGTGATCCCAGGACAGGGGACACTGAAGCTTTCTTT	CAISDPRTGDTEAFF
TRBV6-5	TRBJ1-1	TRBD1	NA	TGTGCCAGCAGTCTCCGGACAGGGAGGATACAAGCTTTCTTT	CASSLRTGRIQAFF